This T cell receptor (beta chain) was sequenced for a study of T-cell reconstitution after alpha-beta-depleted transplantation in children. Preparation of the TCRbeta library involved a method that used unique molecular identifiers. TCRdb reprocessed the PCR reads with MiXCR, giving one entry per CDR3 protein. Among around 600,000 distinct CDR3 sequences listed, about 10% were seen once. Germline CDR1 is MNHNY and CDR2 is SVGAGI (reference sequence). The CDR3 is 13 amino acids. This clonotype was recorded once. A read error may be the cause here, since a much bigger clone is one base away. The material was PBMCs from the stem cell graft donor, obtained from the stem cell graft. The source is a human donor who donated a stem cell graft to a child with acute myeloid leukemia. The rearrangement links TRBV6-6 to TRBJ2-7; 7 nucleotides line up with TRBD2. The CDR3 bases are TGTGCCGCTCGGCGGGAGACAAACTACGTGCAGTACTTC. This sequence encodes CAARRETNYVQYF.